This T cell receptor (beta chain) appears in the sequencing data of a study of cytomegalovirus exposure and HLA in healthy donors. CDR1 LNHDA and CDR2 SQIVND come from the germline V gene (reference sequence). The CDR3 totals 15 residues. Trimming removed 4 bases from V and 5 bases from J; junction bases left unmatched: 6. PCR amplification relied on 60 Vbeta primers (plus 13 Jbeta primers). Using immunoSEQ multiplex PCR, the repertoire was profiled, and TCRdb retains in-frame clones only, with some absent. The sample yields about 150,000 clones, over 60% seen once. The J gene is TRBJ2-1, the V gene TRBV19; 9 bases agree with TRBD1. Input material: PBMCs. The TCR sequence derives from a male donor in good health and CMV-seronegative. The CDR3 here is CASSRTGTGNNEQFF. The CDR3 region has the DNA TGTGCCAGTAGTAGGACCGGGACAGGGAACAATGAGCAGTTCTTC.